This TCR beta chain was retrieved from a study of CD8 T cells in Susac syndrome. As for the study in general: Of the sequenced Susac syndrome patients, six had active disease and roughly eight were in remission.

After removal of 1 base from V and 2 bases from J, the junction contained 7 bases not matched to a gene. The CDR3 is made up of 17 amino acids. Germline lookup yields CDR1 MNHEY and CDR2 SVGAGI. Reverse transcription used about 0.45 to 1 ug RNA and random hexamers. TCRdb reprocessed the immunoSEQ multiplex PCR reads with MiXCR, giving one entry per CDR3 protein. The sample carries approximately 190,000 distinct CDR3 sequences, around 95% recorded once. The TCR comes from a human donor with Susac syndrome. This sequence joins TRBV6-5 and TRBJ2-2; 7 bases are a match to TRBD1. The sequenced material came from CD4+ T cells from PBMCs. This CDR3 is CASSYLPGQTNTGELFF. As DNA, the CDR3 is TGTGCCAGCAGTTACTTACCGGGACAGACCAACACCGGGGAGCTGTTTTTT.